One and the same sample provided the 4 T cell receptor beta chains below, sequenced in a study of T-cell reconstitution after alpha-beta-depleted transplantation in children. TCRbeta library preparation incorporated unique molecular identifiers. TCRdb redid the calling of the PCR reads with MiXCR, one entry per CDR3 protein. The sample gives 200,000 to 250,000 distinct CDR3 sequences, roughly 8.1% of which show up once; less than 40% is in the top ten. Sequences were derived from PBMCs, mostly from graft donor cells, sampled 360 days after TCRalphabeta/CD19-depleted stem cell transplant. The receptors stem from a male patient between 2 and 15 years old who had a stem cell transplant for acute myeloid leukemia, so the T cells may come from the graft donor.

This clonotype occurred many times. The genes are TRBV5-6 and TRBJ2-2; D not certain. This CDR3 contains 15 residues. V was shortened by 0 bases and J by 2 bases, with 8 bases between the two germline ends. The germline V gene encodes CDR1 SGHDT and CDR2 YYEEEE. The CDR3 loop is CASSLEGLNTGELFF. The DNA for the CDR3 is TGTGCCAGCAGCTTGGAGGGTCTCAACACCGGGGAGCTGTTTTTT.

This clonotype was observed at least ten times. The chain uses TRBV4-2 and TRBJ1-2; a weak D match, TRBD1 (6 bases). This CDR3 has 16 amino acids. CDR1 and CDR2 (germline): LGHNA, YNFKEQ. The germline V and J ends were trimmed by 1 base and 3 bases, with 15 bases remaining between them. This CDR3 is CASSQGTGQLDYGYTF. Here the CDR3 DNA reads TGTGCCAGCAGCCAAGGGACCGGACAGCTCGACTATGGCTACACCTTC.

This clonotype was seen many times. The chain joins TRBV12-3 or TRBV12-4 to TRBJ2-7, with TRBD1 matching over 7 bases. There are 13 residues in the CDR3. V trimming: 2 bases; J trimming: 6 bases; junction bases outside the gene matches: 4. The CDR3 nucleotides are TGTGCCAGCAGTTTATTCAGGGGGACCGAGCAGTACTTC. This codes for CASSLFRGTEQYF.

This clonotype came up many times. This chain uses TRBV12-5 with TRBJ2-7, with D uncertain. The CDR3 extends over 12 amino acids. Trimming took 1 base from V and 3 from J, leaving 4 bases between them. From germline, CDR1 is LGHNT and CDR2 FRNRAP. The CDR3: CASGLEFYEQYV. The DNA of the CDR3 is TGTGCTAGTGGTTTGGAATTCTACGAGCAGTACGTC.